The 18 T cell receptor beta chains below were found in one sample sequenced in a study of T cell changes during pregnancy in multiple sclerosis. Clones were read by immunoSEQ multiplex PCR, and TCRdb kept only the in-frame ones, dropping some. The sample shows approximately 41,000 clones, roughly 90% of them seen only once. Here the sequenced sample was CD4+ T cells from peripheral blood mononuclear cells, taken in the first trimester of pregnancy. The receptors derive from a female donor with multiple sclerosis, enrolled in a pregnancy study.

CDR3 residues: CASSLVTGRTTNEKLFF. The CDR3 nucleotides read TGTGCCAGCAGCTTAGTGACAGGGCGGACGACTAATGAAAAACTGTTTTTT. This sequence joins TRBV7-8 and TRBJ1-4; 7 nucleotides align to TRBD1. The CDR3 has 17 residues. With 1 base clipped from V and 2 bases from J, the junction kept 7 bases outside the gene matches. Per the germline V gene, CDR1 is SGHVS and CDR2 is FQNEAQ.

This chain connects TRBV7-2 to TRBJ2-4; the D is unclear. CDR1 is SGHTA, CDR2 FQGNSA, per germline. Trimming left V 5 bases short and J 0 bases short, with 11 bases between. CDR3 length equals 15 residues. CDR3 sequence: CASSIRLIAKNIQYF. In nucleotides, the CDR3 is TGTGCCAGCAGCATCAGACTGATAGCCAAAAACATTCAGTACTTC. Full variable domain (rest looked up from reference TRBV7-2 and TRBJ2-4): GAGVSQSPSNKVTEKGKDVELRCDPISGHTALYWYRQSLGQGLEFLIYFQGNSAPDKSGLPSDRFSAERTGGSVSTLTIQRTQQEDSAVYLCASSIRLIAKNIQYFGAGTRLSVL.

The rearrangement uses TRBV27 and TRBJ2-4; 7 bases are a match to TRBD1. The CDR3 has 15 amino acids. The V and J ends lost 4 bases and 4 bases, in that order; junction bases with no gene match: 7. Germline CDR1 reads MNHEY; CDR2 reads SMNVEV (reference sequence). The chain's CDR3 is CASSSPGTAKNIQYF. The CDR3 region has the DNA TGTGCCAGCAGTTCGCCGGGGACAGCTAAAAACATTCAGTACTTC.

As to this clone: The sample holds other DNA sequences that translate to the same CDR3. The CDR3 DNA reads as TGTGCCTGGAGTGTACTTAGCAATCAGCCCCAGCATTTT. Translated: CAWSVLSNQPQHF. This chain joins TRBV30 and TRBJ1-5; D uncertain. V was clipped by 0 bases and J by 0 bases, with 3 bases between them. From germline, CDR1 is GTSNPN and CDR2 SVGIG (reference sequence). The CDR3 has 13 amino acids. Looking up the rest from reference TRBV30 and TRBJ1-5 gives the full variable domain: SQTIHQWPATLVQPVGSPLSLECTVEGTSNPNLYWYRQAAGRGLQLLFYSVGIGQISSEVPQNLSASRPQDRQFILSSKKLLLSDSGFYLCAWSVLSNQPQHFGDGTRLSIL.

J is TRBJ2-7 and V is TRBV28; 8 nucleotides agree with TRBD2. The trim removed 4 bases at V and 6 bases at J, leaving 2 bases unmatched. This CDR3 is 12 amino acids long. CDR1 MDHEN and CDR2 SYDVKM come from the germline V gene. CDR3 DNA sequence: TGTGCCAGCAGTTCGGGGGGGTTCGAGCAGTACTTC. Encoded protein: CASSSGGFEQYF.

The chain joins TRBV19 to TRBJ2-5; 8 nucleotides match TRBD2. Germline trimming cut 8 bases from V and 2 bases from J; bases unmatched to any gene: 7. Germline V gives CDR1 LNHDA, CDR2 SQIVND (reference sequence). The CDR3 consists of 14 residues. This CDR3 is CASGPSGPQETQYF. The CDR3 nucleotides read TGTGCCAGTGGGCCTAGCGGGCCACAAGAGACCCAGTACTTC.

This rearrangement joins TRBV27 to TRBJ1-3; the D is unclear. The V end was cut by 6 bases, the J end by 10 bases, with 22 bases between. From germline, CDR1 is MNHEY and CDR2 SMNVEV (reference sequence). CDR3 length: 15 residues. This chain's CDR3 is CASRMIGGGSSTIYF. CDR3 coding DNA: TGTGCCAGCAGAATGATAGGTGGAGGCTCCTCTACCATATATTTT.

The sample holds one count of this clone. The chain has TRBV28 and TRBJ2-4; a weak D match, TRBD2 (5 bases). Looked up from germline, CDR1 is MDHEN and CDR2 is SYDVKM. The length of the CDR3 is 15 residues. Trimming stripped 7 bases from V and 3 bases from J, with 16 bases between. This chain's CDR3 is CASTPLERFKNIQYF. DNA for the CDR3: TGTGCCAGCACCCCCTTGGAGCGGTTCAAAAACATTCAGTACTTC.

V is TRBV27 and J is TRBJ1-4, with 7 bases aligning to TRBD1. The CDR3 is made up of 15 amino acids. V lost 4 bases, J lost 4 bases, and 6 bases stayed unmatched. Germline loops: CDR1 MNHEY, CDR2 SMNVEV (reference sequence). The CDR3 nucleotides read TGTGCCAGCAGTTCTCGGGACAGCTTTAATGAAAAACTGTTTTTT. Translation gives CASSSRDSFNEKLFF.

This clone appeared a single time. The V and J genes are TRBV5-4 and TRBJ2-5; 10 nucleotides align to TRBD2. The ends lost 4 bases at V and 5 bases at J; junction bases unmatched: 2. Germline V gene data show CDR1 as SGHNT and CDR2 as YYREEE (reference sequence). There are 13 residues in the CDR3. DNA for the CDR3: TGTGCCAGCAGCCAGACTAGCGGGGAGACCCAGTACTTC. It specifies CASSQTSGETQYF.

CDR3 in amino acids: CSVDSGRYTGELFF. The CDR3 bases are TGCAGCGTTGACAGCGGGAGGTACACCGGGGAGCTGTTTTTT. The rearrangement joins TRBV29-1 to TRBJ2-2, with TRBD2 identical over 9 bases. Per germline, CDR1 SQVTM and CDR2 ANQGSEA. J lost 3 bases, V lost 3 bases, and 2 bases had no gene match. This CDR3 comprises 14 residues.

The chain recombines TRBV14 with TRBJ1-1, with no clear D. Trimming took 0 bases from V and 7 from J, leaving 15 bases between them. CDR3 size: 15 residues. Germline values: CDR1 SGHDN, CDR2 FVKESK. The DNA for the CDR3 is TGTGCCAGCAGCCAAGATCTGAGAGGTCGGATTGAAGCTTTCTTT. It is translated as CASSQDLRGRIEAFF.

This sequence joins TRBV5-6 and TRBJ1-2, with D hard to call. The CDR3 contains 17 residues. Trimming stripped 3 bases from V and 0 bases from J, with 18 bases between. Germline V gene data show CDR1 as SGHDT and CDR2 as YYEEEE. The CDR3 is CASSSSSRGLANYGYTF. Written as DNA, the CDR3 is TGTGCCAGCAGCTCCTCAAGTCGTGGCCTAGCTAACTATGGCTACACCTTC.

V is TRBV9 and J is TRBJ2-4, with D unresolved. V lost 3 bases, J lost 0 bases, and 7 bases lay in between. Per germline, CDR1 SGDLS and CDR2 YYNGEE. This CDR3 comprises 14 residues. The CDR3 loop is CASSASVAKNIQYF. The CDR3 DNA sequence: TGTGCCAGCAGCGCCAGCGTAGCCAAAAACATTCAGTACTTC.

The rearrangement joins TRBV27 to TRBJ2-1, with 12 bases aligning to TRBD2. This CDR3 is 15 amino acids long. V shed 7 bases, J shed 9 bases, and the junction held 10 bases outside the gene matches. In germline, CDR1 is MNHEY, CDR2 SMNVEV (reference sequence). CDR3 coding DNA: TGTGCCAGCACTATGACTAGCGGGAGTTCTGGTGAGCAGTTCTTC. As protein: CASTMTSGSSGEQFF.

The chain joins TRBV27 to TRBJ1-2; D is possibly TRBD1 (6 bases). V lost 8 bases to trimming and J lost 3 bases, with 10 bases between them. The CDR3 contains 12 residues. Germline assignment: CDR1 MNHEY and CDR2 SMNVEV (reference sequence). This chain's CDR3 is CASGTTHYGYTF. The CDR3 coding sequence is TGTGCCAGCGGGACAACCCACTATGGCTACACCTTC.

This chain uses TRBV28 with TRBJ1-2; D call uncertain. The CDR3 is 13 residues long. V lost 7 bases and J 4 bases, leaving 13 bases between the germline ends. Per the germline V gene, CDR1 is MDHEN and CDR2 is SYDVKM. CDR3: CASTQHRIYGYTF. As DNA, the CDR3 is TGTGCCAGCACCCAACATCGAATCTATGGCTACACCTTC.

This chain joins TRBV28 and TRBJ1-1; a weak D match, TRBD1 (5 bases). Germline CDR1 is MDHEN and CDR2 is SYDVKM. V lost 5 bases and J lost 4, with 14 bases in between. The CDR3 runs to 14 residues. The chain's CDR3 is CASSETQVGTEAFF. DNA for the CDR3: TGTGCCAGCAGTGAGACACAGGTCGGCACTGAAGCTTTCTTT.